Each of the 9 T cell receptor beta chains below was sequenced from the same sample in a study of response to subunit inactivated influenza vaccine (dated by TCRdb to the late 2010s). The method was RT-PCR. TCRdb lists the instrument as Illumina HiSeq 2500. The public reads were reanalyzed by TCRdb: fastp trimming at Q25, MiXCR alignment, in-frame beta chains only. Here each entry gathers all rows of one CDR3 protein and keeps the most common genes and DNA. Present in this sample are 710,000 or so distinct CDR3 sequences, 15% to 17% of which were seen just once. The ten largest clones represent roughly 10% of the sample. The sample consisted of PBMCs from blood, taken 11 to 12 days after vaccination. Receptors were obtained from a man aged 50 to 60 who received an inactivated influenza vaccine. Donor details come from another sample of the same person, matched by shared clones.

This clonotype was seen more than once but under ten times. Written as DNA, the CDR3 is TGTGCCAGTAGTATCCAGCCAAACACTGAAGCTTTCTTT. Protein: CASSIQPNTEAFF. The chain links TRBV19 to TRBJ1-1, with unresolved D. The germline gives CDR1 LNHDA, CDR2 SQIVND (reference sequence). This CDR3 contains 13 residues. Trimming shortened V by 3 bases and J by 2 bases, and 7 bases separated the two germline ends.

This clonotype has just a few counts. J is TRBJ1-3 and V is TRBV25-1; the D gene is possibly TRBD1 (5 bases). CDR3 length: 16 residues. Germline CDR1 MGHDK, CDR2 SYGVNS. V lost 4 bases, J lost 0 bases, and 13 bases lay in between. The CDR3 region is CASSVSGRGSGNTIYF. The CDR3 DNA is TGTGCCAGCAGTGTATCCGGAAGGGGCTCTGGAAACACCATATATTTT.

A few counts support this clonotype. The chain recombines TRBV28 with TRBJ1-1, with D possibly being TRBD1 (6 bases). CDR1 is MDHEN, CDR2 SYDVKM, per germline. Trimming removed 6 bases from V and 0 bases from J, with 14 bases in between. The CDR3 sequence is 15 residues long. In nucleotides, the CDR3 is TGTGCCAGCAGCATGATAGGACAGTTGAACACTGAAGCTTTCTTT. It specifies CASSMIGQLNTEAFF. The full variable domain, in which reference TRBV28 and TRBJ1-1 provide the parts outside the CDR3, is DVKVTQSSRYLVKRTGEKVFLECVQDMDHENMFWYRQDPGLGLRLIYFSYDVKMKEKGDIPEGYSVSREKKERFSLILESASTNQTSMYLCASSMIGQLNTEAFFGQGTRLTVV.

This clonotype occurred a few times. The chain employs TRBV5-1 and TRBJ2-1, with D possibly called TRBD1 or TRBD2 (8 bases each). The germline V and J ends were trimmed by 5 bases and 8 bases, with 14 bases remaining between them. The CDR3 is 13 amino acids. In germline, CDR1 is SGHRS, CDR2 YFSETQ. CDR3: CASRLADRDEQFF. CDR3 coding DNA: TGCGCCAGCAGACTAGCGGACAGGGATGAGCAGTTCTTC. The full variable domain, completed using reference TRBV5-1 and TRBJ2-1, is KAGVTQTPRYLIKTRGQQVTLSCSPISGHRSVSWYQQTPGQGLQFLFEYFSETQRNKGNFPGRFSGRQFSNSRSEMNVSTLELGDSALYLCASRLADRDEQFFGPGTRLTVL.

The rearrangement uses TRBV20-1 and TRBJ2-5; D is unresolved. Germline-derived CDR1 and CDR2 are DFQATT and SNEGSKA (reference sequence). The V gene lost 0 bases and the J gene lost 2 bases, with 10 bases spanning the gap. The CDR3 length is 14 residues. CDR3 nucleotides: TGCAGTGCTAGAGATATTCGCGGACAAGAGACCCAGTACTTC. Its translation: CSARDIRGQETQYF.

This clonotype was counted between two and nine times. This sequence joins TRBV27 and TRBJ2-2; maybe TRBD1 (8 bases). There are 16 residues in the CDR3. CDR1 is MNHEY and CDR2 is SMNVEV in the germline V gene (reference sequence). The V and J ends lost 6 bases and 4 bases respectively, with 18 bases between them. The CDR3 loop reads CASRGGTGRSTGELFF. In DNA, the CDR3 is TGTGCCAGCAGGGGAGGGACAGGTCGCTCCACCGGGGAGCTGTTTTTT.

In this sample, this clonotype turned up many times. The CDR3 here is CASSPFGQNYEQYF. The CDR3 nucleotides are TGCGCCAGCAGCCCTTTCGGGCAGAACTACGAGCAGTACTTC. The J gene is TRBJ2-7, the V gene TRBV5-1; D is ambiguous. The CDR3 extends over 14 amino acids. The V gene lost 4 bases and the J gene lost 3 bases, with 14 bases spanning the gap. Germline V lookup: CDR1 SGHRS, CDR2 YFSETQ.

In this sample, this clonotype turned up a few times. This chain uses TRBV7-8 with TRBJ2-3; 9 nucleotides agree with TRBD1. Trimming took 6 bases from V and 7 from J; bases not matched to a gene: 11. Germline V gene lookup returns CDR1 SGHVS and CDR2 FQNEAQ. CDR3 length equals 15 residues. The CDR3 loop reads CASSTDGQGSYTQYF. The CDR3 nucleotides read TGTGCCAGCAGTACAGACGGACAGGGGTCTTATACGCAGTATTTT. The full variable domain, with the rest looked up from reference TRBV7-8 and TRBJ2-3, is GAGVSQSPRYKVAKRGQDVALRCDPISGHVSLFWYQQALGQGPEFLTYFQNEAQLDKSGLPSDRFFAERPEGSVSTLKIQRTQQEDSAVYLCASSTDGQGSYTQYFGPGTRLTVL.

This clonotype has at least ten counts. The V gene is TRBV6-2 or TRBV6-3, the J gene TRBJ2-2; weak D call: TRBD2 (6 bases). V was clipped by 6 bases and J by 4 bases, with 15 bases between them. The germline V gene has CDR1 MNHEY and CDR2 SVGEGT. The CDR3 contains 15 residues. In nucleotides, the CDR3 is TGTGCCAGCAGCCCAGGACGGGACTTCACCGGGGAGCTGTTTTTT. Encoded protein: CASSPGRDFTGELFF.